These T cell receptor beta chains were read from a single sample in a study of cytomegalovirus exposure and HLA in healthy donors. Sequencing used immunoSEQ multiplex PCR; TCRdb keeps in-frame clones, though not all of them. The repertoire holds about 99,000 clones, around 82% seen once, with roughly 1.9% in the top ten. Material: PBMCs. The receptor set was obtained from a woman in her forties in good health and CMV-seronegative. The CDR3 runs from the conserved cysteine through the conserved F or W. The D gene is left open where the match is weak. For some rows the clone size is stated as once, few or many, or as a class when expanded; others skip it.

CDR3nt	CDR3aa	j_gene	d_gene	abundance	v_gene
TGCGCCAGCAGCCAAGCTAGGGGGGGGAGCACTGAAGCTTTCTTT	CASSQARGGSTEAFF	TRBJ1-1	.	.	TRBV4-3
TGTGCCAGCAGTCAGGACAGTAACACTGAAGCTTTCTTT	CASSQDSNTEAFF	TRBJ1-1	.	.	TRBV7-9
TGTGCCAGACCCCCGGGGGGCGCACACTATGGCTACACCTTC	CARPPGGAHYGYTF	TRBJ1-2	.	once	TRBV21-1
TGTGCCGGATTCACAGGGGGATACTATGGCTACACCTTC	CAGFTGGYYGYTF	TRBJ1-2	TRBD1	.	TRBV2
TGTGCCACGGATGAGAGACAGGGGAGCGATGGCTACACCTTC	CATDERQGSDGYTF	TRBJ1-2	TRBD1	.	TRBV19
TGTGCCAGCAGTTCCCCCTCCGGACTAGCGGGATATGAGCAGTTCTTC	CASSSPSGLAGYEQFF	TRBJ2-1	TRBD2	.	TRBV28
TGTGCCAGCAGCTTTGTAGGGACTAGCTCTGGGGCCACAGATACGCAGTATTTT	CASSFVGTSSGATDTQYF	TRBJ2-3	TRBD2	few	TRBV7-2
TGTGCCAGCAGCTTAGAGCGATTAGATCAGCCCCAGCATTTT	CASSLERLDQPQHF	TRBJ1-5	.	.	TRBV7-2
TGTGCCAGCAAAGGGGATTTTGAAGAGGCTGAGCAGTTCTTC	CASKGDFEEAEQFF	TRBJ2-1	.	.	TRBV9
TGCGCCAGCACCTACGGGGGAAGCACAGATACGCAGTATTTT	CASTYGGSTDTQYF	TRBJ2-3	.	few	TRBV10-2
TGTGCCACCAGCCCCAATCTATTCGAGCAGTACTTC	CATSPNLFEQYF	TRBJ2-7	.	.	TRBV15